This T cell receptor (beta chain) was sequenced during a study of neurological immune-mediated disorders. Study results and limitations: The multiple sclerosis repertoire cluster had no clinical or MRI feature associated with it. TCR-beta repertoires seemed private in all groups, with no expanded CDR3 amino acid sequences shared. HTLV-1-associated myelopathy had the most TCR clonal expansion, whereas multiple sclerosis had the least (lower than in healthy controls).

Synthesis of cDNA used 5'RACE (with 10-nucleotide random UMIs). TCRdb fed the 5' RACE reads into MiXCR, producing one record per CDR3 protein. The repertoire holds 60,000 to 85,000 distinct CDR3 sequences, with 5.2% as singletons. This clonotype was counted ten times or more. As yet, its antigen is unknown. The receptor was derived from a man between 18 and 29 years old with multiple sclerosis. Sequencing was carried out using PBMCs.

The CDR3 nucleotides are TGTGCCAGCAGTTACGGCGGGACTGAAGAGACCCAGTACTTC. It is translated as CASSYGGTEETQYF. The chain employs TRBV6-5 and TRBJ2-5, with D possibly matching TRBD2 (6 bases). Germline V gene lookup returns CDR1 MNHEY and CDR2 SVGAGI. The CDR3 contains 14 residues. The V end lost 2 bases, the J end lost 3 bases, and 10 bases lay between the germline ends.